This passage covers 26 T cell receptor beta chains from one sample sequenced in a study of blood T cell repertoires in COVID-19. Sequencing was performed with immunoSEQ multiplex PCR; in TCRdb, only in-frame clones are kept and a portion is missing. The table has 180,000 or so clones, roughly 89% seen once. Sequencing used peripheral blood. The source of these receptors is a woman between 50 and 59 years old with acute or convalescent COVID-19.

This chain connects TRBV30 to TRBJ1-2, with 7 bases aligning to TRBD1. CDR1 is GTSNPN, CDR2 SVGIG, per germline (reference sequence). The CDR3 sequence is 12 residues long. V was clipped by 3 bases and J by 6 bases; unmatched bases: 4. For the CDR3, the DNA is TGTGCCTGGAGGAGAGGGGGCAATGGCTACACCTTC. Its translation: CAWRRGGNGYTF.

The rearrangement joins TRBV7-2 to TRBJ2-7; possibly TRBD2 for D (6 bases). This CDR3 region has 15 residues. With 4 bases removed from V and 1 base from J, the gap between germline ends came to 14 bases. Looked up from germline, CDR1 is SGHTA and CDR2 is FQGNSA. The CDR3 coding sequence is TGTGCCAGCAGCTCAGTAGCGGATGGGTCCTACGAGCAGTACTTC. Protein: CASSSVADGSYEQYF.

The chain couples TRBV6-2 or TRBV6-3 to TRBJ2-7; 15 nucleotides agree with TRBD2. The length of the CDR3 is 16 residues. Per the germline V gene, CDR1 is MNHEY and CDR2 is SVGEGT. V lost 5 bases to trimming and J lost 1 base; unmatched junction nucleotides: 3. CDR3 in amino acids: CASSTGLAGGSYEQYF. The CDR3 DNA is TGTGCCAGCAGTACGGGACTAGCGGGAGGTTCCTACGAGCAGTACTTC.

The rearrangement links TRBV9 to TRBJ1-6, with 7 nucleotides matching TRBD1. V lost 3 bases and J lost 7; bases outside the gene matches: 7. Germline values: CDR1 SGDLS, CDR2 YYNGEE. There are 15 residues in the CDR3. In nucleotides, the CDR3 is TGTGCCAGCAGCGCCTCCAGGGGGACGAATTCACCCCTCCACTTT. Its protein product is CASSASRGTNSPLHF. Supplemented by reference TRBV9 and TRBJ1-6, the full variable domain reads DSGVTQTPKHLITATGQRVTLRCSPRSGDLSVYWYQQSLDQGLQFLIQYYNGEERAKGNILERFSAQQFPDLHSELNLSSLELGDSALYFCASSASRGTNSPLHFGNGTRLTVT.

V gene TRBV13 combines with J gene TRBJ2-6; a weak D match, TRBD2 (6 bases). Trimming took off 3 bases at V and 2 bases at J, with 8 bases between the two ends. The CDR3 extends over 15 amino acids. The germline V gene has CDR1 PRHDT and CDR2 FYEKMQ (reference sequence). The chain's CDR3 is CASSLGGTGANVLTF. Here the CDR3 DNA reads TGTGCCAGCAGCTTGGGGGGAACTGGGGCCAACGTCCTGACTTTC.

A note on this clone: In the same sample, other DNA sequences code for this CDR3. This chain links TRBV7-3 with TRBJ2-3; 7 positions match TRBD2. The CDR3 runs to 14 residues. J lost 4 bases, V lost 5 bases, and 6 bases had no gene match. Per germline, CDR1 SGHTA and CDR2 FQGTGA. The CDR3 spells CASSPWGGADTQYF. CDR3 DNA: TGTGCCAGCAGCCCATGGGGAGGGGCAGATACGCAGTATTTT.

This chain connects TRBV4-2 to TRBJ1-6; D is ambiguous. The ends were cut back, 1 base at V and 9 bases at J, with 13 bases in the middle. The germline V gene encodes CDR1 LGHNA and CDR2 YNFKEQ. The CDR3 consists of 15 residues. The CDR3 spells CASSQATWEGSPLHF. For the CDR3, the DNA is TGTGCCAGCAGCCAAGCTACCTGGGAGGGTTCACCCCTCCACTTT.

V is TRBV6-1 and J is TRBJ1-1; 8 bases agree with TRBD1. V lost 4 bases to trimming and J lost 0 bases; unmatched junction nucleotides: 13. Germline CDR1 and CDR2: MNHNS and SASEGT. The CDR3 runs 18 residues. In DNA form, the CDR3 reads TGTGCCAGCAGTGCCGACCCGCAGGGGGCTACTATGAACACTGAAGCTTTCTTT. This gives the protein CASSADPQGATMNTEAFF.

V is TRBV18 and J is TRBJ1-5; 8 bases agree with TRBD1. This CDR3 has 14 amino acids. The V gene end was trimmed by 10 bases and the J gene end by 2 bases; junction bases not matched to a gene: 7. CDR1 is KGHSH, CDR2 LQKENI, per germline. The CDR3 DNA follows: TGTGCCACCGCGCCGGGACAGGGCAATCAGCCCCAGCATTTT. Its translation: CATAPGQGNQPQHF. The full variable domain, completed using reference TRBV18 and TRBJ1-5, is NAGVMQNPRHLVRRRGQEARLRCSPMKGHSHVYWYRQLPEEGLKFMVYLQKENIIDESGMPKERFSAEFPKEGPSILRIQQVVRGDSAAYFCATAPGQGNQPQHFGDGTRLSIL.

The CDR3 DNA is TGTGCCAGCAGTTTATCTCTCTGGGGGCCAATGAACACTGAAGCTTTCTTT. Its translation: CASSLSLWGPMNTEAFF. The chain uses TRBV27 and TRBJ1-1; the D gene is possibly TRBD1 (6 bases). The V gene lost 0 bases and the J gene lost 0 bases, with 14 bases spanning the gap. CDR3 size: 17 residues. Germline V gene lookup returns CDR1 MNHEY and CDR2 SMNVEV (reference sequence).

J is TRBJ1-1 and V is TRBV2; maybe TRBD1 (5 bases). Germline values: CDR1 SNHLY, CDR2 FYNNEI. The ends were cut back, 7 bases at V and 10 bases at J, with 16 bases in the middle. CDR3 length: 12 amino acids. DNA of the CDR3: TGTGCCAGCACCCAAGGGGCAGTCTCAGCTTTCTTT. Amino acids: CASTQGAVSAFF.

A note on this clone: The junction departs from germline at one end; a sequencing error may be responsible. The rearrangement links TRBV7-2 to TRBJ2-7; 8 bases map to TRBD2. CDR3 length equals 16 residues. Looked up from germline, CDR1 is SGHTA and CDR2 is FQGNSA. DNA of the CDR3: TGTGCCAGCAGCCACCCCCCCGGGACTAGTAGACTGCCGACCGACTTC. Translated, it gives CASSHPPGTSRLPTDF. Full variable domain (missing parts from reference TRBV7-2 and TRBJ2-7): GAGVSQSPSNKVTEKGKDVELRCDPISGHTALYWYRQSLGQGLEFLIYFQGNSAPDKSGLPSDRFSAERTGGSVSTLTIQRTQQEDSAVYLCASSHPPGTSRLPTDFGPGTRLTVT.

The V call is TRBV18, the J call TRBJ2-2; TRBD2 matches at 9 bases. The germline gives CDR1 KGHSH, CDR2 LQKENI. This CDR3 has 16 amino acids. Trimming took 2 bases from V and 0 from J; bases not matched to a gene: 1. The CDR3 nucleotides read TGTGCCAGCTCACCAACTAGCGGGTCGAACACCGGGGAGCTGTTTTTT. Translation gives CASSPTSGSNTGELFF.

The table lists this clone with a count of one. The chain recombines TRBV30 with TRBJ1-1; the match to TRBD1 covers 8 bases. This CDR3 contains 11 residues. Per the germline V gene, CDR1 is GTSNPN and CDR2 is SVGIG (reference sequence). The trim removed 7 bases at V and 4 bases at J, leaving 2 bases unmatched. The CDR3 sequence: CAFGQGTEAFF. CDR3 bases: TGTGCCTTTGGACAGGGCACTGAAGCTTTCTTT.

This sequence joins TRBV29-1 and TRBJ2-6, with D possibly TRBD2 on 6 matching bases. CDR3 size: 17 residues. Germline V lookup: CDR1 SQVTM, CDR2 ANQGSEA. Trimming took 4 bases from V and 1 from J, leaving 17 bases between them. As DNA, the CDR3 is TGCAGCGTTGGAGGCCCGGGAGCTGGTTCTGGGGCCAACGTCCTGACTTTC. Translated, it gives CSVGGPGAGSGANVLTF. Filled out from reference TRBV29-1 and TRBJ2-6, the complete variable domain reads SAVISQKPSRDICQRGTSLTIQCQVDSQVTMMFWYRQQPGQSLTLIATANQGSEATYESGFVIDKFPISRPNLTFSTLTVSNMSPEDSSIYLCSVGGPGAGSGANVLTFGAGSRLTVL.

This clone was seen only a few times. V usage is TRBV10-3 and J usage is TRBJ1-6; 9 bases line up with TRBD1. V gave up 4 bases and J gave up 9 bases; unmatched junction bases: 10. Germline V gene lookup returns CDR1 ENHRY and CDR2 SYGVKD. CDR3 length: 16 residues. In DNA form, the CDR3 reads TGTGCCATCAGTGGGTACAGGGGGCAGGGGCGTTCACCCCTCCACTTT. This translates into CAISGYRGQGRSPLHF.

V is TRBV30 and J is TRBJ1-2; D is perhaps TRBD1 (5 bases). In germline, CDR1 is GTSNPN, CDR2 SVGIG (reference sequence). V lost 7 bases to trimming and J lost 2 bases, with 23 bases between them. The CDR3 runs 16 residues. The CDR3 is CASSGRVISPNYGYTF. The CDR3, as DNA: TGTGCCTCCTCGGGCAGGGTAATTTCTCCGAACTATGGCTACACCTTC.

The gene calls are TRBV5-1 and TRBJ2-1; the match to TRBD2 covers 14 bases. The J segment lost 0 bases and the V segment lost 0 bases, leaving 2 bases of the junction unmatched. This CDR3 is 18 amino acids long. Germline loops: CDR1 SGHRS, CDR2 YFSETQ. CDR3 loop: CASSLGGTSGSSYNEQFF. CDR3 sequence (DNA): TGCGCCAGCAGCTTGGGGGGGACTAGCGGGAGCTCCTACAATGAGCAGTTCTTC.

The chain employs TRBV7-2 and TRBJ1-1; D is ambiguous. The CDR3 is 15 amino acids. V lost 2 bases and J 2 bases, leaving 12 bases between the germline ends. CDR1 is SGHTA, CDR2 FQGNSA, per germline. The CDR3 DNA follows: TGTGCCAGCAGCTTAATACCATTCGGTAACACTGAAGCTTTCTTT. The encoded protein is CASSLIPFGNTEAFF.

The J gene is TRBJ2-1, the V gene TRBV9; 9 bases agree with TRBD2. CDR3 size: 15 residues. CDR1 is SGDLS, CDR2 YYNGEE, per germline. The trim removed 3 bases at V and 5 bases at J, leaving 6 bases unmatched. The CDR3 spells CASSGASGVHNEQFF. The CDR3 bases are TGTGCCAGCAGCGGTGCTAGCGGGGTCCACAATGAGCAGTTCTTC.

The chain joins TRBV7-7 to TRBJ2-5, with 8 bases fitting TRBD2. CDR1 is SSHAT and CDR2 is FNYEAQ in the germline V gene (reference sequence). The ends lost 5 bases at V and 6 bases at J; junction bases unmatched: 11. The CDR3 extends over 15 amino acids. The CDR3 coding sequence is TGTGCCAGCAGCCCGAGCGGGGGAACTGAGAAGACCCAGTACTTC. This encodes CASSPSGGTEKTQYF.

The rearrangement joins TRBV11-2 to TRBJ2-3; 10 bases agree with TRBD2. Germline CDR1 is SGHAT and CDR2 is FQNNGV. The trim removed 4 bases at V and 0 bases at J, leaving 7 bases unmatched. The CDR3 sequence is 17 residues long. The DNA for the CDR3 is TGTGCCAGCAGCTCTTATAAACTAGCGGGAAGCACAGATACGCAGTATTTT. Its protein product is CASSSYKLAGSTDTQYF.

The CDR3 DNA reads TGTGCCTGGAGCGCTAGCGGGGAGACCCAGTACTTC. Its protein product is CAWSASGETQYF. The V gene is TRBV30, the J gene TRBJ2-5; 8 nucleotides agree with TRBD2. CDR1 and CDR2 from the germline V gene are GTSNPN and SVGIG (reference sequence). Unmatched junction bases numbered 2, after V lost 3 bases and J lost 5 bases. The CDR3 runs to 12 residues.

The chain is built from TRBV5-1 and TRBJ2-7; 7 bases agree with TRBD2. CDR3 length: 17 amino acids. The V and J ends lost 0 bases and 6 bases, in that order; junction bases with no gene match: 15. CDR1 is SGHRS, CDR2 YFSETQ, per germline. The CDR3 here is CASSLVPSGGVPSEQYF. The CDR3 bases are TGCGCCAGCAGCTTGGTGCCTAGCGGAGGCGTACCGAGCGAGCAGTACTTC.

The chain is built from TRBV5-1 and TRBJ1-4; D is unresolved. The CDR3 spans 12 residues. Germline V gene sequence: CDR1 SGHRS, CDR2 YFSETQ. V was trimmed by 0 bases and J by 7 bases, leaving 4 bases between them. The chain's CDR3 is CASSLGGEKLFF. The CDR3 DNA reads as TGCGCCAGCAGCTTGGGAGGTGAAAAACTGTTTTTT.

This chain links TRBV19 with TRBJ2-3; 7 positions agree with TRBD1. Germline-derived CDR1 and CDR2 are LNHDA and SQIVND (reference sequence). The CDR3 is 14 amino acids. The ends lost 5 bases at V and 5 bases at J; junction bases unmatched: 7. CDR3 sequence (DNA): TGTGCCAGTAGTCTTCAGGGGGTCGGAGATACGCAGTATTTT. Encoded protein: CASSLQGVGDTQYF.